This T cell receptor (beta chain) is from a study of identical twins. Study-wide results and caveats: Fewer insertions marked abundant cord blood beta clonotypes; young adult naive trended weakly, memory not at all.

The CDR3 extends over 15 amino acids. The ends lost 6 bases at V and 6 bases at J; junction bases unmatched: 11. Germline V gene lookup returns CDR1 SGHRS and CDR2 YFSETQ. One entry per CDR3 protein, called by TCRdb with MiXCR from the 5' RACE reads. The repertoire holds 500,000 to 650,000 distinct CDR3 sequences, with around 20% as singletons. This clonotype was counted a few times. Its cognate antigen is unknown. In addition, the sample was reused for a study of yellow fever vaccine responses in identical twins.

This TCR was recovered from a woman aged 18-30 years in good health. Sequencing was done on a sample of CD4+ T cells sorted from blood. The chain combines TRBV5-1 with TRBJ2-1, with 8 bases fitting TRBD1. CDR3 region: CASIGQGREANEQFF. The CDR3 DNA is TGCGCCAGCATTGGACAGGGCCGCGAAGCCAATGAGCAGTTCTTC. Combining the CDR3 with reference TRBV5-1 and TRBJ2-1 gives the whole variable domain KAGVTQTPRYLIKTRGQQVTLSCSPISGHRSVSWYQQTPGQGLQFLFEYFSETQRNKGNFPGRFSGRQFSNSRSEMNVSTLELGDSALYLCASIGQGREANEQFFGPGTRLTVL.